This T cell receptor (beta chain) stems from a study of CD4+ T cells in melanoma. The CDR3 has 15 residues. Looked up from germline, CDR1 is SGHAT and CDR2 is FQDESV (reference sequence). V shed 5 bases, J shed 4 bases, and the junction held 11 bases outside the gene matches. Study outcomes and limitations: A reported correlation linked neoantigen-specific CD4+ T cells to CD8+, macrophage and B cell function. Diverse differentiation states were reported for melanoma neoantigen-specific CD4+ T cells.

About this clone itself: The antigen is undetermined.

Profiling relied on immunoSEQ multiplex PCR, and the TCRdb table lists in-frame clones only, not all of them. The table shows about 10,000 clones, with approximately 70% occurring only once. This receptor was obtained from a human donor with melanoma. The chain recombines TRBV11-1 with TRBJ2-7, with TRBD1 matching over 7 bases. Input material: cells from a culture (not recorded whether cultured in vitro). DNA of the CDR3: TGTGCCAGCAGCCCGCTTGGGACAGAAGGATACGAGCAGTACTTC. Translated, it gives CASSPLGTEGYEQYF.